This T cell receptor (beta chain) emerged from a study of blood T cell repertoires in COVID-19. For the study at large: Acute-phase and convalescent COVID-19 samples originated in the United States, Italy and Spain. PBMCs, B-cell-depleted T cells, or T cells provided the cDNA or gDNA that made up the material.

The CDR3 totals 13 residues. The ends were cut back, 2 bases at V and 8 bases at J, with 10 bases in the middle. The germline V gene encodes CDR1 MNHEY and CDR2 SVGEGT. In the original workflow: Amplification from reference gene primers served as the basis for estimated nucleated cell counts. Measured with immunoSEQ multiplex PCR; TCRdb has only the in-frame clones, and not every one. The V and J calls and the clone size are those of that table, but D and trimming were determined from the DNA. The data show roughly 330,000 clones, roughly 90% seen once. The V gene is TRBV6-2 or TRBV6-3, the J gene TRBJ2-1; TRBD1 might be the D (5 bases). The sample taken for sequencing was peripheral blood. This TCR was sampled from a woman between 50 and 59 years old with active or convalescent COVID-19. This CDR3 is CASSYGQGHEQFF. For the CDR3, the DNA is TGTGCCAGCAGTTACGGCCAGGGCCATGAGCAGTTCTTC.